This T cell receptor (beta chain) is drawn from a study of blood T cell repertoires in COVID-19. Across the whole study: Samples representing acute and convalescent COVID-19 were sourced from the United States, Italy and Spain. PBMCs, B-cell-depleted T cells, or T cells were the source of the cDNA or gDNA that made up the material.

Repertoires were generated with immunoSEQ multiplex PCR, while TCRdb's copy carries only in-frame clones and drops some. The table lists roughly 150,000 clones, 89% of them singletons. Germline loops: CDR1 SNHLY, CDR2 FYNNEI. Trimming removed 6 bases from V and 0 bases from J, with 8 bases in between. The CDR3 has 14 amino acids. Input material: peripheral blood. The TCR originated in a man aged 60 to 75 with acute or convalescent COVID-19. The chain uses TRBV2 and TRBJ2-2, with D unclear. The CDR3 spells CASRPTPNTGELFF. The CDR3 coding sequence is TGTGCCAGCAGGCCGACTCCGAACACCGGGGAGCTGTTTTTT.